Below are 13 T cell receptor beta chains sequenced from a single sample in a study of control samples from healthy donors and cancer patients. This table comes from immunoSEQ multiplex PCR, and its TCRdb copy is limited to in-frame clones, with some not included. The sample comprises approximately 100,000 clones, about 89% of which are singletons, and about 21% rests with the top ten. Specimen: blood. The source of these receptors is a man in his thirties or forties in good health.

This rearrangement joins TRBV4-1 to TRBJ2-6; D is possibly TRBD1 (5 bases). CDR1 is MGHRA and CDR2 is YSYEKL in the germline V gene. The V end was cut by 1 base, the J end by 4 bases, with 11 bases between. The CDR3 totals 16 residues. CDR3 residues: CASSQVPTGGANVLTF. CDR3 in DNA: TGCGCCAGCAGCCAAGTACCCACAGGAGGGGCCAACGTCCTGACTTTC.

The J gene is TRBJ1-6, the V gene TRBV18; D might be TRBD1 (6 bases). The germline CDR1 and CDR2 sequences are KGHSH and LQKENI. The CDR3 is 15 amino acids. Between the trimmed V and J ends, which lost 3 bases and 8 bases, there was a span of 14 bases. The CDR3 sequence is CASSPGGTLDSPLHF. In DNA, the CDR3 is TGTGCCAGCTCACCTGGCGGGACACTTGATTCACCCCTCCACTTT.

The J gene is TRBJ2-7, the V gene TRBV11-2, with 7 bases lining up with TRBD1. The CDR3 totals 14 residues. Germline V gene sequence: CDR1 SGHAT, CDR2 FQNNGV. The V gene end was trimmed by 5 bases and the J gene end by 5 bases; junction bases not matched to a gene: 9. The CDR3 here is CASSIETGFNEQYF. The CDR3 nucleotides read TGTGCCAGCAGCATTGAGACAGGGTTCAACGAGCAGTACTTC.

V and J are TRBV19 and TRBJ1-5; D not resolved. V shed 3 bases and J shed 6 bases, with 9 bases lying between them. The CDR3 sequence is 13 residues long. Germline CDR1 LNHDA, CDR2 SQIVND (reference sequence). The CDR3 spells CASSIAGFQPQHF. In DNA, the CDR3 is TGTGCCAGTAGTATTGCGGGGTTTCAGCCCCAGCATTTT.

This rearrangement joins TRBV4-2 to TRBJ1-1; D gene ambiguous. Germline-derived CDR1 and CDR2 are LGHNA and YNFKEQ. This CDR3 has 14 residues. V shed 0 bases and J shed 0 bases, with 5 bases lying between them. The CDR3 sequence is CASSQDGVNTEAFF. CDR3 in DNA: TGTGCCAGCAGCCAAGATGGAGTGAACACTGAAGCTTTCTTT.

The chain combines TRBV15 with TRBJ1-4; 9 nucleotides agree with TRBD1. The germline V gene has CDR1 LNHNV and CDR2 YYDKDF (reference sequence). V gave up 2 bases and J gave up 5 bases; unmatched junction bases: 3. CDR3 length: 15 residues. The CDR3 DNA sequence: TGTGCCACCAGCAGACCGGGACAGGGAAATGAAAAACTGTTTTTT. Residues: CATSRPGQGNEKLFF.

This rearrangement joins TRBV11-3 to TRBJ2-1, with D uncertain. Trimming removed 5 bases from V and 5 bases from J, with 19 bases in between. Per the germline V gene, CDR1 is SGHNT and CDR2 is YENEEA. The CDR3 length is 16 residues. CDR3 nucleotides: TGTGCCAGCAGCCCAAGGGTCGGAGAAGGTGACAATGAGCAGTTCTTC. Amino acid sequence: CASSPRVGEGDNEQFF.

The V and J genes are TRBV24-1 and TRBJ1-5; the match to TRBD1 covers 8 bases. V lost 3 bases and J lost 4; bases outside the gene matches: 7. The germline gives CDR1 KGHDR, CDR2 SFDVKD. CDR3 length: 16 residues. The CDR3 loop is CATSDHGQGRNQPQHF. In DNA form, the CDR3 reads TGTGCCACCAGTGATCACGGACAGGGACGGAATCAGCCCCAGCATTTT.

The rearrangement uses TRBV7-9 and TRBJ1-6; D is undetermined. The CDR3 contains 14 residues. Germline values: CDR1 SEHNR, CDR2 FQNEAQ (reference sequence). V dropped 3 bases and J dropped 7 bases, with 10 bases sitting between them. The CDR3 spells CASSFIGTNSPLHF. The CDR3 DNA sequence: TGTGCCAGCAGCTTCATCGGAACCAATTCACCCCTCCACTTT. The complete variable domain, with remaining parts taken from reference TRBV7-9 and TRBJ1-6, reads DTGVSQNPRHKITKRGQNVTFRCDPISEHNRLYWYRQTLGQGPEFLTYFQNEAQLEKSRLLSDRFSAERPKGSFSTLEIQRTEQGDSAMYLCASSFIGTNSPLHFGNGTRLTVT.

The V call is TRBV27, the J call TRBJ1-2; a possible D gene is TRBD1 (6 bases). V was clipped by 5 bases and J by 6 bases, with 16 bases between them. This CDR3 spans 14 amino acids. Germline lookup yields CDR1 MNHEY and CDR2 SMNVEV (reference sequence). This CDR3 is CASSTGFRIDGYTF. The CDR3 DNA sequence: TGTGCCAGCAGTACAGGGTTCCGGATAGATGGCTACACCTTC.

The chain carries TRBV7-9 and TRBJ1-1; maybe TRBD1 (5 bases). CDR1 is SEHNR and CDR2 is FQNEAQ in the germline V gene (reference sequence). Trimming removed 7 bases at V and 4 bases at J, with 10 bases between. The CDR3 covers 12 residues. The CDR3 DNA follows: TGTGCCAGCACGGGAGGGACCACTGAAGCTTTCTTT. Amino acid sequence: CASTGGTTEAFF.

This chain connects TRBV28 to TRBJ1-2, with D uncertain. The CDR3 has 12 residues. Germline CDR1 and CDR2: MDHEN and SYDVKM. Trimming left V 5 bases short and J 4 bases short, with 8 bases between. CDR3: CASSTRIYGYTF. The CDR3 DNA reads TGTGCCAGCAGTACGAGAATCTATGGCTACACCTTC.

The chain uses TRBV7-6 and TRBJ2-7; the D gene is possibly TRBD1 (6 bases). V shed 1 base and J shed 0 bases, with 10 bases lying between them. The CDR3 contains 15 residues. Germline V gene data show CDR1 as SGHVS and CDR2 as FNYEAQ. The CDR3 DNA follows: TGTGCCAGCAGCTTAGGGGCAGGGGTCTCCTACGAGCAGTACTTC. Translating gives CASSLGAGVSYEQYF.